Below, 25 T cell receptor beta chains from the same sample are listed, as sequenced in a study of T cell responses to AZD1222 COVID-19 vaccine (dated by TCRdb to the early 2020s). The library was made by the immunoSEQ multiplex PCR assay. This is the immuneACCESS table as TCRdb keeps it, with only in-frame sequences that have V and J called. A part of the clones is gone; compared with another copy, unresolved V genes explain less than half, and the rest is unexplained. Recorded for this sample are 100,000 to 150,000 clones; roughly 92% of them occurred a single time. The ten largest clonotypes hold around 1.1% of the sample. The time point label here, explained by the study, means: about 28 days (+/-7) after the second vaccine dose. Sequenced material: peripheral blood, taken 28 days after the second AZD1222 dose. The receptor source for this set is an adult who received the AZD1222 COVID-19 vaccine.

This clone was seen a single time. This rearrangement joins TRBV6-2 or TRBV6-3 to TRBJ2-7, with D unresolved. V dropped 4 bases and J dropped 5 bases, with 9 bases sitting between them. Germline V CDR1 and CDR2: MNHEY, SVGEGT. The CDR3 is 12 amino acids. Written as DNA, the CDR3 is TGTGCCAGCAGTTCTACTTGGGACGAGCAGTACTTC. Its protein is CASSSTWDEQYF.

The V call is TRBV30, the J call TRBJ1-5; D possibly corresponds to TRBD1 (5 bases). V lost 7 bases and J 5 bases, leaving 18 bases between the germline ends. From germline, CDR1 is GTSNPN and CDR2 SVGIG (reference sequence). The CDR3 has 14 residues. The CDR3 coding sequence is TGTGCCTACCCCAGCAGGGCGTACGATCAGCCCCAGCATTTT. It encodes CAYPSRAYDQPQHF.

The chain has TRBV5-6 and TRBJ2-1; D call uncertain. With 4 bases removed from V and 4 bases from J, the gap between germline ends came to 21 bases. The CDR3 has 17 amino acids. Germline CDR1 is SGHDT and CDR2 is YYEEEE. The CDR3: CASSPLTPGGEYNEQFF. Here the CDR3 DNA reads TGTGCCAGCAGCCCGCTTACCCCCGGCGGCGAATACAATGAGCAGTTCTTC. The variable domain in full, with the rest retrieved from reference TRBV5-6 and TRBJ2-1, is DAGVTQSPTHLIKTRGQQVTLRCSPKSGHDTVSWYQQALGQGPQFIFQYYEEEERQRGNFPDRFSGHQFPNYSSELNVNALLLGDSALYLCASSPLTPGGEYNEQFFGPGTRLTVL.

The chain recombines TRBV24-1 with TRBJ2-1, with D perhaps matching TRBD1 (7 bases). The CDR3 runs to 16 residues. Trimming left V 4 bases short and J 3 bases short, with 15 bases between. Per the germline V gene, CDR1 is KGHDR and CDR2 is SFDVKD. The CDR3 loop is CATSDPGGKNYNEQFF. CDR3 sequence (DNA): TGTGCCACCAGTGACCCAGGGGGGAAAAACTACAATGAGCAGTTCTTC.

The rearrangement uses TRBV6-5 and TRBJ2-1; 8 positions agree with TRBD1. Germline assignment: CDR1 MNHEY and CDR2 SVGAGI. After removal of 7 bases from V and 6 bases from J, the junction contained 2 bases not matched to a gene. The CDR3 totals 12 residues. CDR3 in amino acids: CASKTGGNEQFF. The DNA for the CDR3 is TGTGCCAGCAAAACAGGGGGCAATGAGCAGTTCTTC.

The rearrangement links TRBV4-3 to TRBJ1-2; D uncertain. Germline values: CDR1 LGHNA, CDR2 YSLEER. The germline V and J ends were trimmed by 0 bases and 3 bases, with 14 bases remaining between them. The CDR3 is 16 residues long. The CDR3 DNA follows: TGCGCCAGCAGCCAAGAAGGACTCGCCGTTGACTATGGCTACACCTTC. This translates into CASSQEGLAVDYGYTF.

This chain joins TRBV6-5 and TRBJ1-6; 9 bases map to TRBD1. CDR1 is MNHEY, CDR2 SVGAGI, per germline. V shed 0 bases and J 9 bases; nucleotides not matched to a gene: 3. The CDR3 loop spans 15 amino acids. CDR3 DNA sequence: TGTGCCAGCAGTTACTCGGGGACAGGGCGTTCACCCCTCCACTTT. The encoded protein is CASSYSGTGRSPLHF.

This clone appeared once. This sequence joins TRBV7-6 and TRBJ2-2, with TRBD1 identical over 8 bases. The CDR3 consists of 16 residues. Per germline, CDR1 SGHVS and CDR2 FNYEAQ. Germline trimming cut 3 bases from V and 1 base from J; bases unmatched to any gene: 4. The CDR3 loop is CASSFRQGLNTGELFF. The DNA for the CDR3 is TGTGCCAGCAGCTTCCGACAGGGGTTGAACACCGGGGAGCTGTTTTTT.

This rearrangement joins TRBV5-1 to TRBJ2-5; D is undetermined. Trimming cost V 0 bases and J 2 bases, with 5 bases left between them. Germline values: CDR1 SGHRS, CDR2 YFSETQ. The CDR3 covers 13 residues. The CDR3 nucleotides are TGCGCCAGCAGCTTGGGGAATCAAGAGACCCAGTACTTC. This codes for CASSLGNQETQYF.

The chain combines TRBV5-8 with TRBJ2-7, with D tentatively TRBD2 (5 bases). The germline V gene has CDR1 SGHTS and CDR2 YDEGEE. V lost 6 bases to trimming and J lost 2 bases, with 18 bases between them. The CDR3 consists of 15 residues. DNA of the CDR3: TGTGCCAGCACCAAAACCAAGTACGGGACCTACGAGCAGTACTTC. Protein sequence: CASTKTKYGTYEQYF.

V usage is TRBV7-8 and J usage is TRBJ1-1; 7 bases match TRBD1. The germline V gene encodes CDR1 SGHVS and CDR2 FQNEAQ. With 5 bases clipped from V and 1 base from J, the junction kept 1 base outside the gene matches. This CDR3 contains 13 residues. The CDR3: CASSRDRNTEAFF. The CDR3 DNA follows: TGTGCCAGCAGCCGGGACAGGAACACTGAAGCTTTCTTT.

This clone was observed once. V usage is TRBV29-1 and J usage is TRBJ2-1; TRBD1 matches at 11 bases. This CDR3 is built from 13 residues. Losses at the gene ends were 1 base for V and 8 bases for J; bases not matched to a gene: 1. The germline gives CDR1 SQVTM, CDR2 ANQGSEA. Here the CDR3 reads CSVEGTGGDEQFF. CDR3 in DNA: TGCAGCGTTGAAGGGACAGGGGGCGATGAGCAGTTCTTC.

V and J are TRBV9 and TRBJ2-1; D is undetermined. Germline V gives CDR1 SGDLS, CDR2 YYNGEE. This CDR3 has 15 amino acids. Trimming pared 0 bases from V and 1 base from J, leaving 8 bases between. In nucleotides, the CDR3 is TGTGCCAGCAGCGTAGTCTCGAGATCCTACAATGAGCAGTTCTTC. Translation: CASSVVSRSYNEQFF.

The chain has TRBV7-2 and TRBJ2-3; 12 bases match TRBD2. Germline trimming cut 3 bases from V and 3 bases from J; bases unmatched to any gene: 7. This CDR3 region has 17 residues. Germline loops: CDR1 SGHTA, CDR2 FQGNSA. The CDR3 region has the DNA TGTGCCAGCAGCTTCTTCCTGACTAGCGGGAGAACAGATACGCAGTATTTT. Its translation: CASSFFLTSGRTDTQYF. Filled out from reference TRBV7-2 and TRBJ2-3, the complete variable domain reads GAGVSQSPSNKVTEKGKDVELRCDPISGHTALYWYRQSLGQGLEFLIYFQGNSAPDKSGLPSDRFSAERTGGSVSTLTIQRTQQEDSAVYLCASSFFLTSGRTDTQYFGPGTRLTVL.

This clone ranks as medium-sized. DNA of the CDR3: TGTGCCAGCAGTGAAGGGGTCGGGGAGCTGTTTTTT. The encoded protein is CASSEGVGELFF. The V and J genes are TRBV6-1 and TRBJ2-2; D is uncertain. Trimming cost V 1 base and J 7 bases, with 4 bases left between them. The CDR3 is 12 residues long. Per germline, CDR1 MNHNS and CDR2 SASEGT.

The count of this clone is one. The J gene is TRBJ2-1, the V gene TRBV27, with D possibly being TRBD1 (6 bases). This CDR3 spans 15 amino acids. Germline lookup yields CDR1 MNHEY and CDR2 SMNVEV (reference sequence). Trimming pared 0 bases from V and 7 bases from J, leaving 13 bases between. This CDR3 reads CASSLSAGVRNEQFF. The CDR3, as DNA: TGTGCCAGCAGTTTATCGGCAGGGGTTCGGAATGAGCAGTTCTTC.

The chain carries TRBV7-9 and TRBJ1-2, with D tentatively TRBD1 (5 bases). V was pared by 1 base and J by 8 bases, with 11 bases between. The CDR3 covers 13 residues. The germline V gene has CDR1 SEHNR and CDR2 FQNEAQ (reference sequence). CDR3 amino acids: CASSLGGGNGYTF. CDR3 in DNA: TGTGCCAGCAGCTTAGGTGGGGGGAACGGCTACACCTTC.

The chain recombines TRBV7-2 with TRBJ1-1; D possibly corresponds to TRBD1 (6 bases). The CDR3 is 16 amino acids. Trimming took 1 base from V and 0 from J, leaving 12 bases between them. Germline-derived CDR1 and CDR2 are SGHTA and FQGNSA. This CDR3 is CASSLVYGQMNTEAFF. Written as DNA, the CDR3 is TGTGCCAGCAGCTTAGTGTACGGACAGATGAACACTGAAGCTTTCTTT.

This rearrangement joins TRBV7-3 to TRBJ2-2, with D possibly TRBD2 on 6 matching bases. The CDR3 has 13 residues. The V and J ends lost 1 base and 6 bases respectively, with 6 bases between them. The V gene's germline CDR1 is SGHTA and CDR2 FQGTGA. The CDR3 is CASSLSGAGELFF. CDR3 nucleotides: TGTGCCAGCAGCTTAAGCGGGGCCGGGGAGCTGTTTTTT.

The count of this clone is one. The chain recombines TRBV28 with TRBJ1-1; D ambiguous. The CDR3 consists of 11 residues. The V end was cut by 5 bases, the J end by 3 bases, with 4 bases between. Germline V lookup: CDR1 MDHEN, CDR2 SYDVKM. CDR3 bases: TGTGCCAGCAGTACTTACACTGAAGCTTTCTTT. Amino acids: CASSTYTEAFF.

This clone has a single count. V gene TRBV30 combines with J gene TRBJ1-5; no reliable D call. Trimming took 3 bases from V and 0 from J, leaving 9 bases between them. From germline, CDR1 is GTSNPN and CDR2 SVGIG (reference sequence). CDR3 length: 14 amino acids. The CDR3 reads CAWSPPTSNQPQHF. CDR3 bases: TGTGCCTGGAGCCCTCCGACTAGCAATCAGCCCCAGCATTTT.

This clone has a single count. The chain is built from TRBV10-3 and TRBJ1-1; D is undetermined. The length of the CDR3 is 14 residues. The V and J ends lost 3 bases and 2 bases respectively, with 10 bases between them. Per the germline V gene, CDR1 is ENHRY and CDR2 is SYGVKD. CDR3 nucleotide sequence: TGTGCCATCAGTGAACGGGTAGATAACACTGAAGCTTTCTTT. Protein: CAISERVDNTEAFF.

This sequence joins TRBV9 and TRBJ2-1; D is perhaps TRBD1 or TRBD2 (5 bases each). Trimming took 0 bases from V and 4 from J, leaving 14 bases between them. Germline V gene lookup returns CDR1 SGDLS and CDR2 YYNGEE. The CDR3 runs 16 residues. The CDR3, as DNA: TGTGCCAGCAGCGTAGAAGGGGAGCCCGAGTACAATGAGCAGTTCTTC. It is translated as CASSVEGEPEYNEQFF.

This chain links TRBV19 with TRBJ1-1, with a possible D match to TRBD1 (5 bases). This CDR3 region has 15 residues. The V gene lost 3 bases and the J gene lost 4 bases, with 15 bases spanning the gap. Germline lookup yields CDR1 LNHDA and CDR2 SQIVND (reference sequence). The CDR3 here is CASSIRGFGGTEAFF. The CDR3, as DNA: TGTGCCAGTAGTATTCGAGGGTTCGGGGGCACTGAAGCTTTCTTT.

This chain uses TRBV6-5 with TRBJ1-6; D may be TRBD1 (6 bases). Trimming took 5 bases from V and 9 from J, leaving 17 bases between them. The CDR3 is 15 amino acids. Germline CDR1 and CDR2: MNHEY and SVGAGI. DNA of the CDR3: TGTGCCAGCAGTCGAAGGGACAATCGCGGTTCACCCCTCCACTTT. Its translation: CASSRRDNRGSPLHF.